The rows below give T cell receptor beta chains drawn from one sample of a study of blood T cells in healthy people across ages. MiXCR, run by TCRdb on the 5' RACE reads, gives a single entry per CDR3 protein. The sample yields about 1 million distinct CDR3 sequences, less than 25% seen once. These data are also associated with another study on T cells of mothers and their children.

The sequenced material came from blood. The receptors come from a girl aged 2-10 years in good health. CDR3s include the opening cysteine and the closing phenylalanine or tryptophan. The D gene is left open where the match is weak. Size values are once, few and many counts, or a class for expanded clones, and some rows have none.

>15|TRBD2|TRBJ2-1|few|TRBV20-1
TGCAGTGCTAGAAAGCTAGCGGGAGGGGGGAATGAGCAGTTCTTC
CSARKLAGGGNEQFF
>16|.|TRBJ2-1|.|TRBV11-3
TGTGCCAGCAGCTTTCGTCCGGAGCCTCCCTACAATGAGCAGTTCTTC
CASSFRPEPPYNEQFF
>15|.|TRBJ1-2|.|TRBV7-9
TGTGCCAGCAGCTTAAAACATCCCGGGGGATATGGCTACACCTTC
CASSLKHPGGYGYTF
>14|.|TRBJ1-2|.|TRBV5-1
TGCGCCAGCAGCCCGGCTGAGGGTTCCTATGGCTACACCTTC
CASSPAEGSYGYTF
>12|.|TRBJ2-5|few|TRBV3-1
TGTGCCAGCAGCCGAAAAGGGGAGACCCAGTACTTC
CASSRKGETQYF
>8|.|TRBJ1-2|.|TRBV10-3
TGTGCCGGCGTGGGCTACACCTTC
CAGVGYTF
>15|.|TRBJ2-4|few|TRBV27
TGTGCCAGCAGTTTATCCCCTAGGGCCAAAAACATTCAGTACTTC
CASSLSPRAKNIQYF
>15|.|TRBJ2-5|.|TRBV24-1
TGTGCCACCAGTGATTCAATGGAGGGGCAAGAGACCCAGTACTTC
CATSDSMEGQETQYF
>15|.|TRBJ2-7|.|TRBV7-8
TGTGCCAGCAGCTTAGCGGGGGGGCCCCCTCTCGAGCAGTACTTC
CASSLAGGPPLEQYF
>14|TRBD1|TRBJ2-7|few|TRBV28
TGTGCCAGCAGTTTAACCGGACAGGGACACGAGCAGTATTTC
CASSLTGQGHEQYF
>14|TRBD2|TRBJ2-3|.|TRBV12-3/TRBV12-4
TGTGCCAGCCAACCGTCGGGGGGGACAGATACGCAGTATTTT
CASQPSGGTDTQYF
>15|.|TRBJ2-5|.|TRBV11-2
TGTGCCAGCAGCTTAGTCCCGCGGCCTTCGGAGACCCAGTACTTC
CASSLVPRPSETQYF
>18|TRBD2|TRBJ2-5|.|TRBV4-2
TGTGCCAGCAGCCAAGATAATTTCGGGACTAGCGGCCAAGAGACCCAGTACTTC
CASSQDNFGTSGQETQYF
>16|TRBD1|TRBJ2-2|.|TRBV28
TGTGCCAGCATGTCGGGCGGGACAGGGAACACCGGGGAGCTGTTTTTT
CASMSGGTGNTGELFF
>18|.|TRBJ1-4|.|TRBV3-1
TGTGCCGGCAGCCCAACCGGATTGGGACTGGGGACTAATGAAAAACTGTTTTTT
CAGSPTGLGLGTNEKLFF
>16|.|TRBJ2-7|.|TRBV3-1
TGTGCCAGCAGCCCTCCCTCCGGGATCGGCTCCTACGAGCAGTACTTC
CASSPPSGIGSYEQYF
>13|.|TRBJ2-3|.|TRBV2
TGTGCCAGCAGTGCAGGTCGGGTGGATACGCAGTATTTT
CASSAGRVDTQYF
>15|TRBD2|TRBJ2-1|few|TRBV10-3
TGTGCCATCAGGGGGACTAGCGGGGTCGGGAATGAGCAGTTCTTC
CAIRGTSGVGNEQFF
>13|.|TRBJ2-7|few|TRBV27
TGTGCCAGCAGTTCCCCCAGTGGAAACGAGCAGTACTTC
CASSSPSGNEQYF
>13|TRBD1|TRBJ2-7|few|TRBV29-1
TGCCTCACAGGGGTGACTTTCGGCGGCGAGCAGTACTTC
CLTGVTFGGEQYF
>11|.|TRBJ1-4|few|TRBV29-1
TGCAGCGTTGAACTCGGCGAAAAACTGTTTTTT
CSVELGEKLFF
>15|.|TRBJ2-7|.|TRBV12-3/TRBV12-4
TGTGCCAGCAGTCCATGGACAGTCTCGTCTTACGAGCAGTACTTC
CASSPWTVSSYEQYF
>16|TRBD1|TRBJ2-4|.|TRBV28
TGTGCCAGCAGCCGGACAGGGACAAGTGTCAAAAACATTCAGTACTTC
CASSRTGTSVKNIQYF
>17|TRBD2|TRBJ2-7|few|TRBV13
TGTGCCAGCAGCTTAAGCCTAGCGGGAGGGTCTGAAAACGAGCAGTACTTC
CASSLSLAGGSENEQYF
>13|.|TRBJ1-1|.|TRBV20-1
TGCAGTGCCCCGCACACAGGGAGCACTGAAGCTTTCTTT
CSAPHTGSTEAFF
>17|TRBD1|TRBJ1-4|few|TRBV3-1
TGTGCCAGCAGCCAAGATAGACTACAGGGGGCAGATGAAAAACTGTTTTTT
CASSQDRLQGADEKLFF
>18|TRBD2|TRBJ2-1|.|TRBV10-3
TGTGCCATCAGTGAGTCCAGGCTAGCATCATCGGGAGGCAATGAGCAGTTCTTC
CAISESRLASSGGNEQFF
>14|.|TRBJ1-1|.|TRBV7-9
TGTGCCAGCAGCCGAGTCGGGAGAAGAACTGAAGCTTTCTTT
CASSRVGRRTEAFF
>13|TRBD2|TRBJ2-7|few|TRBV20-1
TGCAGTGCAGCAAAGCGGGAGTCCTACGAGCAGTACTTC
CSAAKRESYEQYF
>12|.|TRBJ2-7|few|TRBV10-3
TGTGCCATCAGTGATAGGGGAGGCGAGCAGTACTTC
CAISDRGGEQYF
>16|.|TRBJ1-2|.|TRBV12-3/TRBV12-4
TGTGCCAGCACTCAACCCGGGCAGGGGCCACTCTATGGCTACACCTTC
CASTQPGQGPLYGYTF
>13|.|TRBJ2-2|.|TRBV4-2
TGTGCCAGCAGCCAAGAAGGGTCCGGGGAGCTGTTTTTT
CASSQEGSGELFF
>15|.|TRBJ1-6|few|TRBV20-1
TGCAGTGCTAGAGCCAACCTCTGGAATAATTCACCCCTCCACTTT
CSARANLWNNSPLHF
>15|.|TRBJ1-6|few|TRBV4-2
TGTGCCAGCAGCCCCCGGGCCGAAGGGTATTCACCCCTCCACTTT
CASSPRAEGYSPLHF
>19|TRBD1|TRBJ2-1|.|TRBV25-1
TGTGCCAGCAGTGATACATACATAATACCGGACAGGGCCTACAATGAGCAGTTCTTC
CASSDTYIIPDRAYNEQFF